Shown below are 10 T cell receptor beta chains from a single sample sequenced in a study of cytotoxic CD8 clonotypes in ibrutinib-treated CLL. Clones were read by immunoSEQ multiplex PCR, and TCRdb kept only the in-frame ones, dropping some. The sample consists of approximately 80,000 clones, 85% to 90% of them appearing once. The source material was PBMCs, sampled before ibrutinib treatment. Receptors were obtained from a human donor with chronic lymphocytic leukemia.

In DNA form, the CDR3 reads TGTGCCAGTAGCGGGGGCGAGGGTCCCCATCAGCCCCAGCATTTT. As protein: CASSGGEGPHQPQHF. This rearrangement joins TRBV19 to TRBJ1-5, with D tentatively TRBD1 (6 bases). There are 15 residues in the CDR3. The V end lost 6 bases, the J end lost 5 bases, and 17 bases lay between the germline ends. CDR1 is LNHDA and CDR2 is SQIVND in the germline V gene (reference sequence).

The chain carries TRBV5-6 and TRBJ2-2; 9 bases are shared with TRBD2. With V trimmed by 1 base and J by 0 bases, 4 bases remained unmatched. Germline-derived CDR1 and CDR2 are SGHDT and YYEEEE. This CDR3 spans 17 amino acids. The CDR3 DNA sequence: TGTGCCAGCAGCTTGTGGCGGGAGGGCCCGAACACCGGGGAGCTGTTTTTT. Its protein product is CASSLWREGPNTGELFF.

The CDR3 region has the DNA TGTGCCAGCAGCAAAACCCCGTCCTACGAGCAGTACTTC. Amino acids: CASSKTPSYEQYF. The chain couples TRBV7-6 to TRBJ2-7; D unresolved. Trimming removed 5 bases at V and 1 base at J, with 9 bases between. CDR3 size: 13 residues. Germline V CDR1 and CDR2: SGHVS, FNYEAQ.

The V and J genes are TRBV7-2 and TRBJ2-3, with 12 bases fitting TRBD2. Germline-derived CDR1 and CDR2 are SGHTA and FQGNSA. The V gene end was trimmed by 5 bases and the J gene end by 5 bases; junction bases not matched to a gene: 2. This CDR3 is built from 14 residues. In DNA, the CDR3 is TGTGCCAGCAGCATGGGACTAGCGGGAGATACGCAGTATTTT. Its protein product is CASSMGLAGDTQYF.

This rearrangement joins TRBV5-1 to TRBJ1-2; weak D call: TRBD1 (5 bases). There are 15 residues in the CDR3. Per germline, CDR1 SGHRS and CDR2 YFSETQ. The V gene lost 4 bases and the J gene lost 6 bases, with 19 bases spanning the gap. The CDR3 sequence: CASSLESPTVDGYTF. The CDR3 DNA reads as TGCGCCAGCAGCCTTGAGTCCCCGACAGTTGATGGCTACACCTTC.

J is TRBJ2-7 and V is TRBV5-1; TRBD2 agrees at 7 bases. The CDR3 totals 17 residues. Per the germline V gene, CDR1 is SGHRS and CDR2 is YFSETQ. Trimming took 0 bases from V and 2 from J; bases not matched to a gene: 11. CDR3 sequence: CASSLAPRASGTYEQYF. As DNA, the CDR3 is TGCGCCAGCAGCTTGGCCCCCAGGGCTAGCGGTACCTACGAGCAGTACTTC.

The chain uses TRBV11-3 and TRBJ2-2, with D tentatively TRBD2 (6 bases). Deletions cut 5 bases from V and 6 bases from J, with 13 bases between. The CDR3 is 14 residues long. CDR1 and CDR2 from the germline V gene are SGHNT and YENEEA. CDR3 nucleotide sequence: TGTGCCAGCAGCGGCCATGGGGAGGCCGGGGAGCTGTTTTTT. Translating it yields CASSGHGEAGELFF.

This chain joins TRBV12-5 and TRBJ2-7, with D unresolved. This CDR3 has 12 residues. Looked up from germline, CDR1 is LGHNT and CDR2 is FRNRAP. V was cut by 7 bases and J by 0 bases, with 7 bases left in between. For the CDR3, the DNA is TGTGCTAGTGCTCCCTCCTCCTACGAGCAGTACTTC. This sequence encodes CASAPSSYEQYF.

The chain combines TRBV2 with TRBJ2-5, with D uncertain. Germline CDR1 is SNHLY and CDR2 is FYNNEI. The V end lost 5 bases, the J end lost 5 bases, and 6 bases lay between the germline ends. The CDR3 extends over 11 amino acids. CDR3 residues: CASSIGETQYF. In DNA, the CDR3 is TGTGCCAGCAGTATAGGGGAGACCCAGTACTTC.

CDR3 in DNA: TGTGCCAGCAGCGCGGGAGGGTTGCAAGAGACCCAGTACTTC. Translating it yields CASSAGGLQETQYF. The chain couples TRBV5-4 to TRBJ2-5; 9 bases fit TRBD2. The CDR3 runs 14 residues. The germline CDR1 and CDR2 sequences are SGHNT and YYREEE (reference sequence). V lost 4 bases and J lost 2; bases outside the gene matches: 3.